Shown below are 11 T cell receptor beta chains from a single sample sequenced in a study of control samples from healthy donors and cancer patients. Sequencing used immunoSEQ multiplex PCR; TCRdb keeps in-frame clones, though not all of them. Of tens of thousands of clones detected, over 75% appear once; the ten largest clones hold 15% to 25%. The specimen was blood. The receptor set was obtained from a man aged 45-65 years in good health.

The J gene is TRBJ1-1, the V gene TRBV14; D uncertain. Deletions cut 2 bases from V and 6 bases from J, with 13 bases between. Looked up from germline, CDR1 is SGHDN and CDR2 is FVKESK. The CDR3 is 14 residues long. DNA for the CDR3: TGTGCCAGCAGCCAAATGGTCGAGTCGGCTGAAGCTTTCTTT. This translates into CASSQMVESAEAFF.

This chain connects TRBV6-4 to TRBJ2-7; a weak D match, TRBD2 (6 bases). Germline V gives CDR1 MRHNA, CDR2 SNTAGT. The CDR3 consists of 16 residues. The V gene lost 4 bases and the J gene lost 3 bases, with 19 bases spanning the gap. The CDR3 DNA is TGTGCCAGCAGTGCCTCCTCGCGGGGCCAGGACTACGAGCAGTACGTC. Its protein product is CASSASSRGQDYEQYV.

The rearrangement uses TRBV19 and TRBJ2-1; 15 bases are shared with TRBD2. This CDR3 is 16 amino acids long. Germline CDR1 is LNHDA and CDR2 is SQIVND (reference sequence). Trimming cost V 7 bases and J 9 bases; bases outside gene matches: 10. The CDR3 nucleotides are TGTGCCAGTATTCCGGGGGGGACTAGCGGGAGGAGTGAGCAGTTCTTC. It codes for CASIPGGTSGRSEQFF.

The chain recombines TRBV5-1 with TRBJ2-4, with D possibly being TRBD2 (7 bases). CDR3 length: 14 residues. Germline V gene data show CDR1 as SGHRS and CDR2 as YFSETQ. V gave up 4 bases and J gave up 7 bases, with 15 bases separating them. CDR3 in amino acids: CASSPGGLMNIQYF. The CDR3 region has the DNA TGCGCCAGCAGCCCGGGGGGCCTTATGAACATTCAGTACTTC.

The chain couples TRBV5-1 to TRBJ2-1; TRBD2 matches 9 bases. CDR3 length: 16 residues. V shed 0 bases, J shed 2 bases, and the junction held 3 bases outside the gene matches. Germline V gene lookup returns CDR1 SGHRS and CDR2 YFSETQ. This chain's CDR3 is CASSLVLAGTYNEQFF. The CDR3, as DNA: TGCGCCAGCAGCTTGGTGCTAGCGGGAACCTACAATGAGCAGTTCTTC.

This rearrangement joins TRBV7-2 to TRBJ2-7, with 10 bases fitting TRBD2. V shed 5 bases, J shed 4 bases, and the junction held 8 bases outside the gene matches. Germline V gene data show CDR1 as SGHTA and CDR2 as FQGNSA. The CDR3 extends over 15 amino acids. CDR3 loop: CASSTRTSGEYEQYF. The CDR3 nucleotides read TGTGCCAGCAGCACCCGGACTAGCGGAGAATACGAGCAGTACTTC.

This chain uses TRBV19 with TRBJ2-7; no firm D call. The CDR3 contains 13 residues. CDR1 and CDR2 from the germline V gene are LNHDA and SQIVND (reference sequence). Trimming removed 1 base at V and 8 bases at J, with 12 bases between. CDR3: CASSIADSRQQYF. CDR3 DNA: TGTGCCAGTAGTATAGCAGACTCCCGCCAGCAGTACTTC. The full variable domain, rest sourced from reference TRBV19 and TRBJ2-7, is DGGITQSPKYLFRKEGQNVTLSCEQNLNHDAMYWYRQDPGQGLRLIYYSQIVNDFQKGDIAEGYSVSREKKESFPLTVTSAQKNPTAFYLCASSIADSRQQYFGPGTRLTVT.

CDR3 bases: TGTGCCAGCAGTTACCTCTCGACAGGGCTAAGCGAGCAGTACGTC. Protein sequence: CASSYLSTGLSEQYV. The chain is built from TRBV6-2 or TRBV6-3 and TRBJ2-7, with 7 nucleotides matching TRBD1. V lost 2 bases and J lost 6; bases outside the gene matches: 10. Germline lookup yields CDR1 MNHEY and CDR2 SVGEGT. The CDR3 is made up of 15 amino acids.

The V call is TRBV6-5, the J call TRBJ1-2; D might be TRBD1 (5 bases). From germline, CDR1 is MNHEY and CDR2 SVGAGI. The CDR3 is 14 amino acids. The V and J ends lost 6 bases and 7 bases respectively, with 18 bases between them. The CDR3 nucleotides read TGTGCCAGCAGCAAGAGGGGTCTCGAGGGTGGCTACACCTTC. Translated, it gives CASSKRGLEGGYTF.

As for this clone: The same CDR3 also results from other DNA sequences found in this sample. The V call is TRBV5-1, the J call TRBJ1-2; D remains ambiguous. This CDR3 region has 13 residues. The V end was cut by 3 bases, the J end by 2 bases, with 8 bases between. Looked up from germline, CDR1 is SGHRS and CDR2 is YFSETQ. CDR3 sequence (DNA): TGCGCCAGCAGCTCGGACGTAAACTATGGCTACACCTTC. Translating it yields CASSSDVNYGYTF.

J is TRBJ2-1 and V is TRBV30; tentatively, D is TRBD2 (6 bases). There are 12 residues in the CDR3. Germline V gene data show CDR1 as GTSNPN and CDR2 as SVGIG (reference sequence). With 2 bases removed from V and 10 bases from J, the gap between germline ends came to 12 bases. CDR3 amino acids: CAWSISGREQFF. The CDR3 nucleotides are TGTGCCTGGAGTATTAGCGGAAGGGAGCAGTTCTTC.